The 17 T cell receptor beta chains below come from one sample, sequenced in a study of response to subunit inactivated influenza vaccine. TCRdb used MiXCR to reprocess the RT-PCR reads, holding one entry per CDR3 protein. The sample includes about 700,000 distinct CDR3 sequences, approximately 15% of them seen just once. Here the sequenced sample was PBMCs from blood, taken approximately 12 days after vaccination. Source of these receptors: a man aged 50 to 60 who received an inactivated influenza vaccine.

This chain connects TRBV6-1 to TRBJ2-7; 10 bases align to TRBD1. V dropped 5 bases and J dropped 4; count of bases not matched to a gene: 11. This CDR3 contains 16 residues. Germline V gene lookup returns CDR1 MNHNS and CDR2 SASEGT. CDR3 sequence (DNA): TGTGCCAGCAGTCCCTCCGGGACAGGGGTTCCATACGAGCAGTACTTC. Translation: CASSPSGTGVPYEQYF.

The V and J genes are TRBV5-1 and TRBJ1-1, with D possibly TRBD1 on 6 matching bases. The CDR3 sequence is 14 residues long. The germline gives CDR1 SGHRS, CDR2 YFSETQ. Trimming stripped 4 bases from V and 4 bases from J, with 14 bases between. The DNA for the CDR3 is TGCGCCAGCAGCCCCCAACAGGGCCTCACTGAAGCTTTCTTT. Protein product: CASSPQQGLTEAFF.

Concerning this clonotype itself: The conserved final phenylalanine or tryptophan is absent from the CDR3, which likely points to a read error. This chain links TRBV13 with TRBJ2-3, with D hard to call. Trimming took 4 bases from V and 1 from J, leaving 12 bases between them. Germline values: CDR1 PRHDT, CDR2 FYEKMQ (reference sequence). The length of the CDR3 is 15 residues. The CDR3 is CASSSLPTGTDTQYS. As DNA, the CDR3 is TGTGCCAGCAGCTCCCTCCCGACGGGCACAGATACGCAGTATTCT.

V is TRBV11-2 and J is TRBJ2-7, with D maybe TRBD1 (5 bases). Trimming removed 1 base from V and 5 bases from J, with 9 bases in between. CDR1 and CDR2 from the germline V gene are SGHAT and FQNNGV. This CDR3 is 13 amino acids long. CDR3 bases: TGTGCCAGCAGCTTAGGACAGCTAAACGAGCAGTACTTC. This encodes CASSLGQLNEQYF.

The chain combines TRBV7-2 with TRBJ2-5; the D call may be TRBD1 or TRBD2 (6 bases each). Per the germline V gene, CDR1 is SGHTA and CDR2 is FQGNSA. Trimming removed 5 bases at V and 7 bases at J, with 17 bases between. This CDR3 spans 14 amino acids. CDR3 sequence (DNA): TGTGCCAGCAGCGGCGGGACAATCTTTCCGACCCAGTACTTC. Translating it yields CASSGGTIFPTQYF. The variable domain in full, completed from reference TRBV7-2 and TRBJ2-5, reads GAGVSQSPSNKVTEKGKDVELRCDPISGHTALYWYRQSLGQGLEFLIYFQGNSAPDKSGLPSDRFSAERTGGSVSTLTIQRTQQEDSAVYLCASSGGTIFPTQYFGPGTRLLVL.

This clonotype showed up just a few times. This rearrangement joins TRBV4-1 to TRBJ2-7; D not certain. Germline V gene data show CDR1 as MGHRA and CDR2 as YSYEKL. The V end lost 8 bases, the J end lost 6 bases, and 32 bases lay between the germline ends. The CDR3 spans 18 residues. DNA for the CDR3: TGCGCCAGCGCCCCGGGCCTAAGGGCGCCTCGTCGTCCGATCGAGCAGTACTTC. It encodes CASAPGLRAPRRPIEQYF.

The genes are TRBV20-1 and TRBJ2-7; 10 bases line up with TRBD2. The trim removed 3 bases at V and 3 bases at J, leaving 8 bases unmatched. CDR3 size: 15 residues. Per the germline V gene, CDR1 is DFQATT and CDR2 is SNEGSKA (reference sequence). CDR3: CSARGLATHLYEQYF. DNA for the CDR3: TGCAGTGCTAGGGGACTAGCGACTCACCTCTACGAGCAGTACTTC.

This clonotype was found a few times. This chain connects TRBV20-1 to TRBJ2-1; 10 bases agree with TRBD2. This CDR3 comprises 14 residues. J lost 7 bases, V lost 2 bases, and 5 bases had no gene match. The germline gives CDR1 DFQATT, CDR2 SNEGSKA (reference sequence). Here the CDR3 reads CSARYGLAVNEQFF. The CDR3 DNA reads as TGCAGTGCTAGATACGGACTAGCGGTAAATGAGCAGTTCTTC.

The V gene is TRBV20-1, the J gene TRBJ2-5, with D maybe TRBD1 (6 bases). V lost 6 bases to trimming and J lost 2 bases, with 16 bases between them. Germline V gene sequence: CDR1 DFQATT, CDR2 SNEGSKA (reference sequence). The CDR3 extends over 14 amino acids. The DNA for the CDR3 is TGCAGTGCCCCAAGCAGGGGCCCGCAAGAGACCCAGTACTTC. It specifies CSAPSRGPQETQYF.

This sequence joins TRBV18 and TRBJ2-6; the D gene is possibly TRBD2 (6 bases). Trimming removed 0 bases at V and 1 base at J, with 13 bases between. Per germline, CDR1 KGHSH and CDR2 LQKENI. The CDR3 spans 18 residues. CDR3 protein: CASSPPGLLLSGANVLTF. Here the CDR3 DNA reads TGTGCCAGCTCACCACCGGGACTCCTTCTTTCTGGGGCCAACGTCCTGACTTTC. The full variable domain, its missing parts supplied by reference TRBV18 and TRBJ2-6, is NAGVMQNPRHLVRRRGQEARLRCSPMKGHSHVYWYRQLPEEGLKFMVYLQKENIIDESGMPKERFSAEFPKEGPSILRIQQVVRGDSAAYFCASSPPGLLLSGANVLTFGAGSRLTVL.

This sequence joins TRBV30 and TRBJ2-2; D could derive from TRBD1 or TRBD2 (7 bases each). Germline loops: CDR1 GTSNPN, CDR2 SVGIG (reference sequence). Trimming shortened V by 3 bases and J by 3 bases, and 14 bases separated the two germline ends. The CDR3 spans 15 residues. The CDR3 protein is CAWRRQGGDTGELFF. The CDR3, as DNA: TGTGCCTGGAGACGACAGGGAGGGGACACCGGGGAGCTGTTTTTT.

This clonotype was recorded a few times. The chain has TRBV6-4 and TRBJ2-1, with 10 nucleotides matching TRBD2. Germline V lookup: CDR1 MRHNA, CDR2 SNTAGT. The CDR3 loop spans 15 amino acids. The V gene end was trimmed by 6 bases and the J gene end by 6 bases; junction bases not matched to a gene: 8. CDR3 protein: CASSATSGAPNEQFF. The CDR3 DNA is TGTGCCAGCAGCGCAACTAGCGGGGCGCCCAATGAGCAGTTCTTC.

The CDR3 DNA is TGTGCCATCAGTCAAACCGGGACTAGCGGGGGTACTGAGCAGTTCTTC. It specifies CAISQTGTSGGTEQFF. The rearrangement joins TRBV10-3 to TRBJ2-1; TRBD2 aligns across 14 bases. Germline lookup yields CDR1 ENHRY and CDR2 SYGVKD. The J segment lost 9 bases and the V segment lost 5 bases, leaving 9 bases of the junction unmatched. The CDR3 is made up of 16 amino acids.

Here the CDR3 DNA reads TGCAGCGTTGAAGATCGCTTTAGAGATTCCTCCTACGAGCAGTACTTC. Translated: CSVEDRFRDSSYEQYF. The rearrangement joins TRBV29-1 to TRBJ2-7; D gene unclear. The germline V and J ends were trimmed by 0 bases and 0 bases, with 15 bases remaining between them. The CDR3 runs to 16 residues. Per the germline V gene, CDR1 is SQVTM and CDR2 is ANQGSEA.

This clonotype turned up a few times. The genes are TRBV5-1 and TRBJ2-2; D is perhaps TRBD1 or TRBD2 (5 bases each). V was pared by 6 bases and J by 5 bases, with 14 bases between. The germline CDR1 and CDR2 sequences are SGHRS and YFSETQ. The CDR3 contains 14 residues. The CDR3 is CASTPIGATGELFF. CDR3 DNA sequence: TGCGCCAGCACCCCGATCGGGGCTACCGGGGAGCTGTTTTTT.

The rearrangement joins TRBV20-1 to TRBJ1-1; no clear D gene. V shed 6 bases and J shed 5 bases, with 19 bases lying between them. This CDR3 is built from 14 residues. CDR1 and CDR2 (germline): DFQATT, SNEGSKA (reference sequence). The CDR3 is CSARLGGLVTEAFF. CDR3 DNA: TGCAGTGCCCGACTCGGCGGGCTCGTAACTGAAGCTTTCTTT.

This chain uses TRBV5-5 with TRBJ2-1, with 9 bases identical to TRBD1. Germline CDR1 reads SGHKS; CDR2 reads YYEKEE (reference sequence). V was clipped by 0 bases and J by 4 bases; unmatched bases: 8. CDR3 size: 17 residues. The CDR3 sequence is CASSLGYVGQGYNEQFF. In DNA form, the CDR3 reads TGTGCCAGCAGCTTGGGGTATGTGGGACAGGGTTACAATGAGCAGTTCTTC.